The clone carrying this T cell receptor (beta chain) was observed many times. CDR1 MGHRA and CDR2 YSYEKL come from the germline V gene. The length of the CDR3 is 17 residues. V was clipped by 1 base and J by 0 bases, with 12 bases between them. The data are from a study of neurological immune-mediated disorders. cDNA synthesis was performed by 5'RACE with 10-nucleotide random UMIs. TCRdb itself ran the 5' RACE reads through MiXCR, one entry per CDR3 protein. The sample yields roughly 70,000 distinct CDR3 sequences, about 4% seen once. The chain uses TRBV4-1 and TRBJ2-2; no definite D call. The source material was PBMCs. The clonotype was recovered from a man aged 30-40 years with multiple sclerosis. The CDR3 nucleotides read TGCGCCAGCAGCCAAGGTCTAGGTCAGACGAACACCGGGGAGCTGTTTTTT. Its translation is CASSQGLGQTNTGELFF.